This TCR beta chain came from a study of T cell responses to AZD1222 COVID-19 vaccine. Overall study: Pooled together were second doses at about 4 or about 12 weeks.

CDR1 and CDR2 from the germline V gene are LNHNV and YYDKDF (reference sequence). V lost 0 bases and J lost 6; bases outside the gene matches: 22. CDR3 length equals 21 residues. Points from the study as a whole: Receipt of two AZD1222 doses was followed by a rise in Spike-specific TCR breadth and depth. Donors skewed white British and female; clonal diversity was possibly underestimated. Seropositivity was recorded at baseline in only 6 or 7 AZD1222 recipients.

Concerning this clone: Its antigen is still unknown.

Profiling relied on immunoSEQ multiplex PCR, and the TCRdb table lists in-frame clones only, not all of them. This sample carries about 99,000 clones, over 75% of them seen once, and the ten largest clones take around 2.8%. Sequencing used peripheral blood, obtained on day 0 of AZD1222 vaccination. The source is an adult in good health. The chain is built from TRBV15 and TRBJ1-5; 8 bases are a match to TRBD1. The CDR3 DNA follows: TGTGCCACCAGCAGAGAGGGCTTAGGACAGGGAAAAGGCCTAAGGGGTCAGCCCCAGCATTTT. Its translation is CATSREGLGQGKGLRGQPQHF.